The sequence of this T cell receptor (beta chain) was determined in a study of cytotoxic CD8 clonotypes in ibrutinib-treated CLL. Background on the study: Partial responses numbered around 24 and complete responses 2; after a median about 62 months, about 15 stayed remitted and around 12 progressed.

Produced via immunoSEQ multiplex PCR; TCRdb's table is partial and in-frame only. The sample has about 130,000 clones, 75% to 85% seen once. Trimming cost V 1 base and J 3 bases, with 11 bases left between them. CDR1 is SGHNT and CDR2 is YYREEE in the germline V gene (reference sequence). The CDR3 consists of 14 residues. V is TRBV5-4 and J is TRBJ2-7; the D gene is possibly TRBD2 (6 bases). This clonotype was obtained from a human donor with chronic lymphocytic leukemia. The sequences come from PBMCs, collected after 12 months of ibrutinib treatment. CDR3 DNA: TGTGCCAGCAGCTTGAGCGGGCCTCACTACGAGCAGTACTTC. It is translated as CASSLSGPHYEQYF. Together with reference TRBV5-4 and TRBJ2-7, the CDR3 gives the full variable domain: ETGVTQSPTHLIKTRGQQVTLRCSSQSGHNTVSWYQQALGQGPQFIFQYYREEENGRGNFPPRFSGLQFPNYSSELNVNALELDDSALYLCASSLSGPHYEQYFGPGTRLTVT.